This T cell receptor beta chain was found in a study of cytomegalovirus exposure and HLA in healthy donors. This CDR3 contains 15 residues. J lost 8 bases, V lost 5 bases, and 11 bases had no gene match. From germline, CDR1 is MGHDK and CDR2 SYGVNS. A multiplex PCR was run with 60 Vbeta primers and 13 Jbeta primers. This table comes from immunoSEQ multiplex PCR, and its TCRdb copy is limited to in-frame clones, with some not included. The specimen's table records about 140,000 clones. Notes on this clone: The antigen remains undetermined.

Study observations and caveats: Fewer N-insertions (relative to the approximately 700-donor mean) were reportedly seen in an Asian-associated ancestry cluster in a later analysis.

The specimen sequenced was PBMCs. This rearrangement joins TRBV25-1 to TRBJ1-2; TRBD1 matches at 10 bases. The sequence was collected from a male donor in good health and CMV-seronegative. CDR3 amino acids: CASSTARDRGRGYTF. The DNA for the CDR3 is TGTGCCAGCAGTACTGCACGGGACAGGGGCAGAGGCTACACCTTC.